The 6 T cell receptor beta chains below all came from one sample that was sequenced in a study of CD8 T cells in ankylosing spondylitis. Regarding the study as a whole: The study identified a TCR beta motif of under 10 highly homologous variants that appeared characteristic of ankylosing spondylitis blood.

Their antigen targets remain unknown. TCRdb processed the 5' RACE reads anew with MiXCR; each CDR3 protein has one entry. Counted here are roughly 670,000 distinct CDR3 sequences, roughly 19% occurring once; the ten biggest clones make up under 20%. Sequences were obtained from blood, either unsorted or a sorted T cell fraction (not recorded which). The receptors stem from a male donor with ankylosing spondylitis.

Comment on this clonotype: This may arise from a read error, as a much more abundant clone is one base away. This chain uses TRBV12-3 or TRBV12-4 with TRBJ1-6; no clear D. Trimming took off 7 bases at V and 7 bases at J, with 14 bases between the two ends. The CDR3 runs to 14 residues. In DNA form, the CDR3 reads TGTGCCAGCACTTGGTTCAGCCTGAATTCACCCCTCCACTTT. It yields the protein CASTWFSLNSPLHF.

This clonotype was seen more than once but under ten times. This chain connects TRBV14 to TRBJ2-1, with D uncertain. Germline CDR1 is SGHDN and CDR2 is FVKESK. V was clipped by 8 bases and J by 7 bases, with 12 bases between them. This CDR3 has 12 residues. The CDR3 DNA reads TGTGCCAGCTACATTACGGTAAATGAGCAGTTCTTC. It specifies CASYITVNEQFF.

The rearrangement joins TRBV7-9 to TRBJ1-1, with D possibly being TRBD1 (6 bases). CDR3 size: 15 residues. Germline V gene sequence: CDR1 SEHNR, CDR2 FQNEAQ (reference sequence). The ends were cut back, 0 bases at V and 4 bases at J, with 12 bases in the middle. The CDR3 region has the DNA TGTGCCAGCAGCTTAGCGGGGGGGCTGAGCACTGAAGCTTTCTTT. Amino acids: CASSLAGGLSTEAFF.

With regard to this clonotype: Mismatch with germline at one junction end may stem from a read error. The V call is TRBV12-3 or TRBV12-4, the J call TRBJ1-2; D remains unclear. The CDR3 consists of 12 residues. The CDR3 sequence: CATSLEPYGYTF. For the CDR3, the DNA is TGTGCCACCAGTTTAGAGCCCTATGGCTACACCTTC.

This clonotype was counted a few times. This chain uses TRBV2 with TRBJ1-6, with TRBD1 as a possible D gene (5 bases). V was cut by 7 bases and J by 2 bases, with 12 bases left in between. The CDR3 has 15 residues. CDR1 is SNHLY, CDR2 FYNNEI, per germline. For the CDR3, the DNA is TGTGCCAGCATATTCACGGACACCTATAATTCACCCCTCCACTTT. Translating gives CASIFTDTYNSPLHF.

The genes are TRBV9 and TRBJ1-2; D remains ambiguous. V lost 4 bases and J 4 bases, leaving 17 bases between the germline ends. The CDR3 loop spans 15 amino acids. CDR1 is SGDLS, CDR2 YYNGEE, per germline. The DNA of the CDR3 is TGTGCCAGCAGCCCCCGGGAGAGCCGTCTCTATGGCTACACCTTC. Translating it yields CASSPRESRLYGYTF.